Below are 6 T cell receptor beta chains sequenced from a single sample in a study of T cells in Graves' hyperthyroidism and ophthalmopathy. Amplification of TCR beta CDR3 regions was performed using RNA transcripts as template. An initial round of RT-PCR targeting the TCR CDR3 relied on the HTBI primer set. TCRdb reanalysed the multiplex PCR reads using MiXCR and keeps one entry per CDR3 protein. Of about 46,000 distinct CDR3 sequences listed, about 52% are singletons. Sequenced: peripheral blood or thyroid tissue (not recorded which). The receptor set was obtained from a woman in her 50s with Graves' hyperthyroidism.

In this sample, this clonotype turned up a few times. The chain has TRBV10-3 and TRBJ2-2; D not certain. This CDR3 has 15 residues. Germline loops: CDR1 ENHRY, CDR2 SYGVKD. The V end lost 4 bases, the J end lost 7 bases, and 16 bases lay between the germline ends. The CDR3 spells CAISAPSGVIGELFF. As DNA, the CDR3 is TGTGCCATCAGTGCACCTTCCGGAGTGATCGGGGAGCTGTTTTTT.

The V and J genes are TRBV20-1 and TRBJ2-5; D call uncertain. Trimming stripped 2 bases from V and 9 bases from J, with 4 bases between. The CDR3 has 9 amino acids. Germline lookup yields CDR1 DFQATT and CDR2 SNEGSKA (reference sequence). The CDR3 loop reads CSARNAQYF. DNA of the CDR3: TGCAGTGCTAGAAACGCCCAGTACTTC.

With respect to this clonotype: Lacking the conserved final phenylalanine or tryptophan, this CDR3 likely reflects a read error. The chain links TRBV20-1 to TRBJ1-5, with D unresolved. CDR3 length: 17 amino acids. Germline lookup yields CDR1 DFQATT and CDR2 SNEGSKA (reference sequence). CDR3 residues: CGARKGQIEYSNQPQHS. Written as DNA, the CDR3 is TGCGGTGCTAGAAAGGGCCAGATAGAATATAGCAATCAGCCCCAGCATTCT.

The chain carries TRBV6-1 and TRBJ2-6; D is tentatively TRBD1 or TRBD2 (6 bases each). The CDR3 totals 14 residues. Germline values: CDR1 MNHNS, CDR2 SASEGT. Trimming left V 7 bases short and J 4 bases short, with 11 bases between. CDR3 protein: CASKGGSGANVLTF. Written as DNA, the CDR3 is TGTGCCAGCAAGGGGGGTTCGGGGGCCAACGTCCTGACTTTC.

Many counts were recorded for this clonotype. V usage is TRBV7-2 and J usage is TRBJ2-7; TRBD2 agrees at 7 bases. CDR3 size: 13 residues. Trimming at V came to 2 bases and at J to 3 bases, leaving 1 base not matched to a gene. CDR1 and CDR2 from the germline V gene are SGHTA and FQGNSA. This CDR3 is CASSLQRDYEQYF. CDR3 bases: TGTGCCAGCAGCTTACAGCGGGACTACGAGCAGTACTTC.

This clonotype was recorded at least ten times. CDR3 in DNA: TGTGCCAGCAGGGAGGGATCGAACACCGGGGAGCTGTTTTTT. Protein: CASREGSNTGELFF. The chain couples TRBV2 to TRBJ2-2; D possibly corresponds to TRBD2 (6 bases). V dropped 6 bases and J dropped 0 bases, with 8 bases sitting between them. Germline lookup yields CDR1 SNHLY and CDR2 FYNNEI. This CDR3 region has 14 residues.